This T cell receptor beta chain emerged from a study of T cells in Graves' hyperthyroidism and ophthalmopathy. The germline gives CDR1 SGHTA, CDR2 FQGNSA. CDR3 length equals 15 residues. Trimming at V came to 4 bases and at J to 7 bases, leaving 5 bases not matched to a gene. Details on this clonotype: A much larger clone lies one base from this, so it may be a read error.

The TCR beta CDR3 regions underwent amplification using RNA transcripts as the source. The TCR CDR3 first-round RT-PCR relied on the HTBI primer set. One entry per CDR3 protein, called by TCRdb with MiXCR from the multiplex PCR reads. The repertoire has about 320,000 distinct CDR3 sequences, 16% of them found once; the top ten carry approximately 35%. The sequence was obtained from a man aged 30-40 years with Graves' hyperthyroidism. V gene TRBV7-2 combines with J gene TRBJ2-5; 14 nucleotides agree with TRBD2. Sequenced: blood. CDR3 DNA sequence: TGTGCCAGCAGCTCGGGACTAGCGGGAGTCAGGACCCAGTACTTC. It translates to CASSSGLAGVRTQYF.